This is a list of T cell receptor beta chains from one sample in a study of blood T cell repertoires in COVID-19. Using immunoSEQ multiplex PCR, the repertoire was profiled, and TCRdb retains in-frame clones only, with some absent. The sample contains 270,000 or so clones, approximately 84% of which appear only once. Input material: PBMCs or T cells enriched from blood (not recorded which). Receptor source: a woman between 45 and 65 years old who had been exposed to COVID-19. Both conserved end residues are part of each CDR3. Each record gives: D gene, V gene, clone size, J gene, CDR3 protein, CDR3 DNA. A D gene is named only where the DNA matches it firmly. Clone size is stated in some rows and not others, as once, few, many or a class when expanded.

-	TRBV2	once	TRBJ2-2	CASSVSGLGTGELFF	TGTGCCAGCAGTGTCTCAGGGCTAGGAACCGGGGAGCTGTTTTTT
-	TRBV28	once	TRBJ1-1	CASRERTMNTEAFF	TGTGCCAGCAGGGAGCGCACGATGAACACTGAAGCTTTCTTT
-	TRBV28	-	TRBJ2-3	CASSSPARDTQYF	TGTGCCAGCAGTTCCCCCGCGAGGGATACGCAGTATTTT
-	TRBV27	once	TRBJ1-1	CASSTPHRDTEAFF	TGTGCCAGCAGTACCCCGCACAGGGATACTGAAGCTTTCTTT
TRBD1	TRBV5-1	once	TRBJ1-1	CASSMDRGNTEAFF	TGCGCCAGCAGCATGGACAGGGGGAACACTGAAGCTTTCTTT
TRBD2	TRBV10-2	-	TRBJ2-4	CASSESTSGGAPAKNIQYF	TGCGCCAGCAGTGAGTCGACTAGCGGGGGGGCCCCGGCCAAAAACATTCAGTACTTC
TRBD1	TRBV2	-	TRBJ1-2	CASSDRGRIYYGYTF	TGTGCCAGCAGTGACAGGGGGCGTATCTACTATGGCTACACCTTC
TRBD1	TRBV7-9	-	TRBJ1-1	CASSSGQGRPFF	TGTGCCAGCAGCTCCGGACAGGGTAGGCCTTTCTTT
TRBD2	TRBV3-1/TRBV3-2	-	TRBJ2-3	CASSQEGLAGSDTQYF	TGTGCCAGCAGCCAAGAAGGGCTAGCGGGGTCAGATACGCAGTATTTT
-	TRBV10-1	few	TRBJ1-6	CASSESKRSPLHF	TGCGCCAGCAGTGAGTCGAAGCGTTCACCCCTCCACTTT
TRBD2	TRBV5-1	once	TRBJ2-3	CASSLNPGGTDTQYF	TGCGCCAGCAGCTTAAATCCCGGGGGGACAGATACGCAGTATTTT
TRBD1	TRBV5-1	-	TRBJ1-1	CASSPRPPRTGSTEAFF	TGCGCCAGCAGCCCCAGACCCCCCCGGACAGGGAGCACTGAAGCTTTCTTT
-	TRBV7-9	-	TRBJ1-6	CASRPGGNSPLHF	TGTGCCAGCAGACCGGGGGGTAATTCACCCCTCCACTTT
TRBD1	TRBV4-3	-	TRBJ2-2	CASSQITGGNTGELFF	TGCGCCAGCAGCCAAATAACAGGGGGGAACACCGGGGAGCTGTTTTTT
TRBD1	TRBV10-2	-	TRBJ1-1	CASRAGTVNTEAFF	TGCGCCAGCAGGGCCGGGACAGTGAACACTGAAGCTTTCTTT
-	TRBV9	few	TRBJ2-7	CASSSTTGNSYEQYF	TGTGCCAGCAGCTCGACGACAGGCAACTCCTACGAGCAGTACTTC
-	TRBV28	-	TRBJ1-1	CASSLGITGRTEAFF	TGTGCCAGCAGTTTAGGGATTACAGGGCGCACTGAAGCTTTCTTT
-	TRBV4-2	-	TRBJ2-1	CASSQDISLYNEQFF	TGTGCCAGCAGCCAAGATATTAGCCTGTACAATGAGCAGTTCTTC
TRBD1	TRBV7-2	-	TRBJ1-6	CASSSTGTGANSPLHF	TGTGCCAGCAGCTCCACCGGGACAGGGGCTAATTCACCCCTCCACTTT
TRBD1	TRBV7-9	few	TRBJ1-2	CASGPGQGKRGYTF	TGTGCCAGCGGTCCGGGACAGGGGAAGCGTGGCTACACCTTC
-	TRBV12-3/TRBV12-4	few	TRBJ1-5	CASRAGEGPQHF	TGTGCCAGCAGGGCAGGGGAGGGGCCCCAGCATTTT
TRBD1	TRBV27	-	TRBJ1-6	CASSLGQGVFSPLHF	TGTGCCAGCAGCCTGGGACAGGGAGTTTTCTCACCCCTCCACTTT
TRBD1	TRBV4-3	-	TRBJ1-2	CASSQVQGVFYRYTF	TGCGCCAGCAGCCAAGTTCAGGGGGTGTTCTATCGCTACACCTTC
-	TRBV2	few	TRBJ1-2	CASSFRSYGYTF	TGTGCCAGCAGTTTCCGGTCCTATGGCTACACCTTC
-	TRBV12-3/TRBV12-4	-	TRBJ1-1	CASRSTANTEAFF	TGTGCCAGCAGGTCCACAGCGAACACTGAAGCTTTCTTT
-	TRBV3-1/TRBV3-2	-	TRBJ2-3	CASSPPGTSTDTQYF	TGTGCCAGCAGCCCTCCGGGGACTAGCACAGATACGCAGTATTTT
-	TRBV24-1	-	TRBJ1-5	CATSDARGNSNQPQHF	TGTGCCACCAGTGATGCCAGGGGAAACAGCAATCAGCCCCAGCATTTT
-	TRBV29-1	-	TRBJ2-7	CSVYRDTYEQYF	TGCAGCGTTTACAGGGATACCTACGAGCAGTACTTC
-	TRBV10-2	once	TRBJ1-1	CASSESNPGGNTEAFF	TGCGCCAGCAGTGAGTCGAACCCGGGTGGCAACACTGAAGCTTTCTTT
-	TRBV28	-	TRBJ1-3	CATGGNTIYF	TGTGCCACGGGAGGAAACACCATATATTTT
-	TRBV13	-	TRBJ2-1	CASSNKGGARYNEQFF	TGTGCCAGCAGCAACAAGGGGGGGGCAAGGTACAATGAGCAGTTCTTC